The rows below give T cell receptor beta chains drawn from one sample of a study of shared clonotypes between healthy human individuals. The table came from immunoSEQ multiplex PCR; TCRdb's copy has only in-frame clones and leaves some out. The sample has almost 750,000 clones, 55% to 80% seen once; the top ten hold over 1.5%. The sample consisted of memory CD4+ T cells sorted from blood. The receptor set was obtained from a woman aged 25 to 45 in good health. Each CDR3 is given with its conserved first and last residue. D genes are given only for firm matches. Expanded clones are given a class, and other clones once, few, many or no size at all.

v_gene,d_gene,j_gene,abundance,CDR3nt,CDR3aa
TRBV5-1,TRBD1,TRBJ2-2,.,TGCGCCAGCAGCGAAGGGACAGGGGGCCCCGGGGAGCTGTTTTTT,CASSEGTGGPGELFF
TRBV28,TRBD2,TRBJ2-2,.,TGTGCCATTTCACGGGGGGACTTAAACACCGGGGAGCTGTTTTTT,CAISRGDLNTGELFF
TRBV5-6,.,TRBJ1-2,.,TGTGCCAGCAGCTTGAAGACGGGGAACTATGGCTACACCTTC,CASSLKTGNYGYTF
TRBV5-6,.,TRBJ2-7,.,TGTGCCAGCAGCTTGGCCGGACCAAAGGTCCACGAGCAGTACTTC,CASSLAGPKVHEQYF
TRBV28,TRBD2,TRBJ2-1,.,TGTGCCAGCAGTATTAGCGGGAGGTCTGGTGAGCAGTTCTTC,CASSISGRSGEQFF
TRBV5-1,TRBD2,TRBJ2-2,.,TGCGCCAGCAGCTTGGGACTAGCCGCGAACACCGGGGAGCTGTTTTTT,CASSLGLAANTGELFF
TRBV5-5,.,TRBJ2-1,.,TGTGCCAGCAGCCTGATGAACAATGAGCAGTTCTTC,CASSLMNNEQFF
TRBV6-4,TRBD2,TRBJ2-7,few,TGTGCCAGCAGTGACTGTCCCCCCGGGAGGCCCCACTCCTACGAGCAGTACTTC,CASSDCPPGRPHSYEQYF
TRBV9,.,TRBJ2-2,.,TGTGCCAGCAGCGTCACCTGGGGGAACACCGGGGAGCTGTTTTTT,CASSVTWGNTGELFF
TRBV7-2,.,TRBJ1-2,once,TGTGCCAGCAGCTTAGTCCGTGGGGGTGGCAGTGGCTACACCTTC,CASSLVRGGGSGYTF
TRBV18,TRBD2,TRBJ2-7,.,TGTGCCAGCTCACCACCGGCTAGCGGGAGCTACGAGCAGTACTTC,CASSPPASGSYEQYF
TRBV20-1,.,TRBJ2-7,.,TGCAGTGCAAGCCCAGGGTATGAGCAGTACTTC,CSASPGYEQYF
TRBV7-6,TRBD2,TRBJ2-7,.,TGTGCCAGCAGCTCACAAAGCGGGAGGACCTACGAGCAGTACTTC,CASSSQSGRTYEQYF
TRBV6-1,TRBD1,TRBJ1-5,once,TGTGCCAGCAGCAGGACAGGGGGCTTCCAGCCCCAGCATTTT,CASSRTGGFQPQHF
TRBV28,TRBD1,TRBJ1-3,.,TGTGCCAGCAGTGGGGACAGGCGCCGCTCTGGAAACACCATATATTTT,CASSGDRRRSGNTIYF
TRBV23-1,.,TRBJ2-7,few,TGCGCCAGCAGTCGGGACTACGAGCAGTACTTC,CASSRDYEQYF
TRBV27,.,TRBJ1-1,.,TGTGCCAGCAGTTTTCGGGACCGCCAAGAAGCTTTCTTT,CASSFRDRQEAFF
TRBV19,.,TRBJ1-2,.,TGTGCCAGTATGCAGACAGTCTATGGCTACACCTTC,CASMQTVYGYTF
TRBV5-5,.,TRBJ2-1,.,TGTGCCAGCAGCTCGACTACTAGCTCCAATGAGCAGTTCTTC,CASSSTTSSNEQFF
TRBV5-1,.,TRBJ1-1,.,TGCGCCAGCAGCTTGGGGACACTGAACACTGAAGCTTTCTTT,CASSLGTLNTEAFF
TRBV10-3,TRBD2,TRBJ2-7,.,TGTGCCTACGGAGGCCGGGAGGGAGAGCAGTACTTC,CAYGGREGEQYF
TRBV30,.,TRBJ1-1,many,TGTGCCTGGAGCCCTTGTATGAGAATGAACACTGAAGCTTTCTTT,CAWSPCMRMNTEAFF
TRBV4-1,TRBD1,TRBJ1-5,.,TGCGCCAGCAGCCCTGACAGGGCCCCTAGCAATCAGCCCCAGCATTTT,CASSPDRAPSNQPQHF
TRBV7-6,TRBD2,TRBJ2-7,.,TGTGCCAGCAGCTTAGTTGCTAGCGGGCGAAACGAGCAGTACTTC,CASSLVASGRNEQYF
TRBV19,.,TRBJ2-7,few,TGTGCCAGTAGTATAGACCCGGACGGGAAAACCTACGAGCAGTACTTC,CASSIDPDGKTYEQYF
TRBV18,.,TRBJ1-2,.,TGTGCCAGCTCACCAGGGGCAGCCGCCGGCTACACCTTC,CASSPGAAAGYTF
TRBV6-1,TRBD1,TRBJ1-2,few,TGTGCCAGCAGGGACAGGGCTACTAACTATGGCTACACCTTC,CASRDRATNYGYTF
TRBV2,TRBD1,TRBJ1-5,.,TGTGCCAGCAGCTTAAGCGGGACAGGCATAGGTCAGCCCCAGCATTTT,CASSLSGTGIGQPQHF
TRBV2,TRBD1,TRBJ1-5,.,TGTGCCAGCAGTGGGGAGGGACAGCAGCCCCAGCATTTT,CASSGEGQQPQHF
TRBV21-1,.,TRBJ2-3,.,TGTGCCAGCAGCTACCCCCAACTAGCGGGAGGCCGCTACCGCACAGATACGCAGTATTTT,CASSYPQLAGGRYRTDTQYF
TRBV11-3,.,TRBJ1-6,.,TGTGCCAGCAGCTTAGAGGTGCGGAGCTCCTATAATTCACCCCTCCACTTT,CASSLEVRSSYNSPLHF
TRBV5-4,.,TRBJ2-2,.,TGTGCCAGCAGCAAGAGCGGGAACACCGGGGAGCTGTTTTTT,CASSKSGNTGELFF
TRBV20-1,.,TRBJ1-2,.,TGCAGTGCTACAAAAGAGGAGATTCGGCGCTTC,CSATKEEIRRF
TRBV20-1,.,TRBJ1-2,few,TGCAGTACGCCGTCGGAGACTGGCTACACCTTC,CSTPSETGYTF
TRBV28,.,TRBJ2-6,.,TGTGCCAGCAGGCCCGTCCTAGGGGGGCGGGCCAACGTCCTGACTTTC,CASRPVLGGRANVLTF
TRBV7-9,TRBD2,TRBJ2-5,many,TGTGCCACACGAGAGGCTAGCGGGAGGCAGTACCAAGAGACCCAGTACTTC,CATREASGRQYQETQYF
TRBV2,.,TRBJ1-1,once,TGTGCCAGCAGGGTGGGACGGTTGACTGAAGCTTTCTTT,CASRVGRLTEAFF
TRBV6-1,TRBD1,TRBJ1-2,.,TGTGCCAGCAGATCCCAGGGGGATAGCTATGGCTACACCTTC,CASRSQGDSYGYTF
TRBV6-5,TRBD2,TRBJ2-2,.,TGTGCCAGCAGTTACTCTCTGCTAGCGGGACCCGGGGAGCTGTTTTTT,CASSYSLLAGPGELFF
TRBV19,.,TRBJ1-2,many,TGTGCCAGTAGTATAGAGGGCCCAGGGGTCATCTATGGCTACACCTTC,CASSIEGPGVIYGYTF
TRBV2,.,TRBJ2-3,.,TGTGCCAGCAATCCCCTCAACCGTTACACAGATACGCAGTATTTT,CASNPLNRYTDTQYF
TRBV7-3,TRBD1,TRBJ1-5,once,TGTGCCAGCAGCTTATCAGGGGGGATACAGCAGCCCCAGCATTTT,CASSLSGGIQQPQHF
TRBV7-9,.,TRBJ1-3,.,TGTGCCAGCAGGTTTGGAGCCTCTGGAAACACCATATATTTT,CASRFGASGNTIYF
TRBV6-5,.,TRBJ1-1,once,TGTGCCAGCAGTTGGGACATAACCACTGAAGCTTTCTTT,CASSWDITTEAFF
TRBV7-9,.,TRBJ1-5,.,TGTGCCAGCAGCCGCGACGGTAATCAGCCCCAGCATTTT,CASSRDGNQPQHF
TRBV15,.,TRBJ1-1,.,TGTGCCACCAGCAGAGATCTCGTGGGGCACGACACTGAAGCTTTCTTT,CATSRDLVGHDTEAFF
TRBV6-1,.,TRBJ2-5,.,TGTGCCAGCAGTGAAGGGTGGAGCTCAGAGACCCAGTACTTC,CASSEGWSSETQYF
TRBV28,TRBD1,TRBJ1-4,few,TGTGCCAGCAGTTCCTTACAGGGGAGGTTCGGTAATGAAAAACTGTTTTTT,CASSSLQGRFGNEKLFF